What follows is one TCR beta chain and its context. Trimming took 1 base from V and 4 from J, leaving 13 bases between them. In germline, CDR1 is LNHDA, CDR2 SQIVND (reference sequence). The CDR3 has 15 residues. This entry belongs to a study of technical replicates of blood from a handful of donors. Assay: immunoSEQ multiplex PCR; the TCRdb copy retains only in-frame clones and omits some. The sample lists about 70,000 clones; about 96% were seen once. Sequenced: T cells isolated from PBMCs. The TCR comes from a human donor in good health. The rearrangement uses TRBV19 and TRBJ1-1, with D possibly being TRBD1 (5 bases). In nucleotides, the CDR3 is TGTGCCAGTAGTATAGCAGGGTTGGGGCCCACTGAAGCTTTCTTT. Protein: CASSIAGLGPTEAFF.